The next 27 T cell receptor beta chains were all read from a single sample in a study of cytomegalovirus exposure and HLA in healthy donors. In the PCR, 60 Vbeta and 13 Jbeta primers were used. The data were produced by immunoSEQ multiplex PCR, yet TCRdb's version contains in-frame clones alone and is incomplete. The repertoire holds approximately 100,000 clones, with 60% to 75% as singletons. The sequencing sample was made of PBMCs. These TCRs come from a middle-aged man in good health and CMV-seropositive.

The chain employs TRBV5-1 and TRBJ1-1; 8 positions agree with TRBD1. With V trimmed by 0 bases and J by 5 bases, 3 bases remained unmatched. CDR3 size: 14 residues. Germline CDR1 SGHRS, CDR2 YFSETQ. The CDR3: CASSLGTGGTEAFF. CDR3 sequence (DNA): TGCGCCAGCAGCTTGGGCACAGGGGGGACTGAAGCTTTCTTT. Drawing the rest from reference TRBV5-1 and TRBJ1-1, the complete variable domain is KAGVTQTPRYLIKTRGQQVTLSCSPISGHRSVSWYQQTPGQGLQFLFEYFSETQRNKGNFPGRFSGRQFSNSRSEMNVSTLELGDSALYLCASSLGTGGTEAFFGQGTRLTVV.

This clone appeared a few times. CDR3 protein: CASREVGGGQETQYF. CDR3 coding DNA: TGTGCCAGCAGGGAAGTGGGGGGTGGCCAAGAGACCCAGTACTTC. The chain is built from TRBV7-2 and TRBJ2-5; maybe TRBD2 (6 bases). Germline assignment: CDR1 SGHTA and CDR2 FQGNSA. The V end lost 6 bases, the J end lost 1 base, and 15 bases lay between the germline ends. CDR3 length equals 15 residues.

The rearrangement links TRBV19 to TRBJ2-1; 9 bases match TRBD2. Germline loops: CDR1 LNHDA, CDR2 SQIVND (reference sequence). The CDR3 totals 16 residues. With V trimmed by 6 bases and J by 7 bases, 13 bases remained unmatched. DNA of the CDR3: TGTGCCAGTAGCGGCCGAGGGGCGGGAGGGAGGAATGAGCAGTTCTTC. This gives the protein CASSGRGAGGRNEQFF.

This clone was recorded a few times. The CDR3 spells CSGKGSGDEKLFF. The DNA of the CDR3 is TGCAGCGGGAAGGGGTCTGGGGATGAAAAACTGTTTTTT. The V call is TRBV29-1, the J call TRBJ1-4, with D perhaps matching TRBD1 (5 bases). Germline loops: CDR1 SQVTM, CDR2 ANQGSEA. The V end was cut by 7 bases, the J end by 6 bases, with 15 bases between. CDR3 size: 13 residues.

The chain combines TRBV6-1 with TRBJ1-1; D uncertain. Looked up from germline, CDR1 is MNHNS and CDR2 is SASEGT. CDR3 length: 14 amino acids. V was shortened by 7 bases and J by 3 bases, with 15 bases between the two germline ends. The CDR3 sequence is CASKVSTRDTEAFF. DNA of the CDR3: TGTGCCAGCAAGGTGTCCACTAGGGACACTGAAGCTTTCTTT.

The V gene is TRBV21-1, the J gene TRBJ1-5; TRBD1 reflects the table's D call only, with no check against the DNA. TRBV21-1 is reported as a pseudogene. There are 15 residues in the CDR3. In DNA, the CDR3 is TGTGCCAGCAGCAAAGGGGGACAGAACAATCAGCCCCAGCATTTT. Its translation is CASSKGGQNNQPQHF.

The rearrangement joins TRBV19 to TRBJ2-2; D call uncertain. Germline loops: CDR1 LNHDA, CDR2 SQIVND (reference sequence). Between the trimmed V and J ends, which lost 10 bases and 6 bases, there was a span of 6 bases. The CDR3 sequence is 10 residues long. CDR3 DNA sequence: TGTGCCACTAAAGCCGGGGAGCTGTTTTTT. This sequence encodes CATKAGELFF.

This chain connects TRBV4-1 to TRBJ1-2; unclear D gene. The CDR3 extends over 14 amino acids. Germline CDR1 is MGHRA and CDR2 is YSYEKL. Trimming pared 3 bases from V and 5 bases from J, leaving 13 bases between. CDR3 sequence: CASSHELGGYGYTF. The CDR3 nucleotides are TGCGCCAGCAGCCACGAGTTGGGAGGGTATGGCTACACCTTC.

The gene calls are TRBV10-2 and TRBJ2-3; a weak D match, TRBD2 (6 bases). The germline V and J ends were trimmed by 9 bases and 3 bases, with 13 bases remaining between them. Germline V CDR1 and CDR2: WSHSY, SAAADI. The CDR3 runs 13 residues. In nucleotides, the CDR3 is TGCGCCAGGTCGACTAGTAGGACAGATACGCAGTATTTT. Its protein product is CARSTSRTDTQYF.

The chain employs TRBV5-1 and TRBJ2-7; the D gene is possibly TRBD1 (6 bases). Germline lookup yields CDR1 SGHRS and CDR2 YFSETQ. This CDR3 is built from 12 residues. V lost 7 bases and J 2 bases, leaving 10 bases between the germline ends. DNA of the CDR3: TGCGCCAGCGGGGACACCCCCTACGAGCAGTACTTC. Its translation is CASGDTPYEQYF. The full variable domain, rest sourced from reference TRBV5-1 and TRBJ2-7, is KAGVTQTPRYLIKTRGQQVTLSCSPISGHRSVSWYQQTPGQGLQFLFEYFSETQRNKGNFPGRFSGRQFSNSRSEMNVSTLELGDSALYLCASGDTPYEQYFGPGTRLTVT.

The CDR3 nucleotides are TGTGCCAGCAGGAGACAGGGTGGAGGGGAGACCCAGTACTTC. It encodes CASRRQGGGETQYF. The chain uses TRBV13 and TRBJ2-5, with a tentative D call TRBD1 (7 bases). Germline V gene data show CDR1 as PRHDT and CDR2 as FYEKMQ (reference sequence). The CDR3 totals 14 residues. Trimming shortened V by 6 bases and J by 5 bases, and 16 bases separated the two germline ends.

For the CDR3, the DNA is TGTGCCAGCAGCAGGGTGGGGGTGACAGGGGCCGCCCGCACTGAAGCTTTCTTT. This codes for CASSRVGVTGAARTEAFF. This chain uses TRBV5-4 with TRBJ1-1; 8 bases agree with TRBD1. Germline trimming cut 4 bases from V and 4 bases from J; bases unmatched to any gene: 18. From germline, CDR1 is SGHNT and CDR2 YYREEE (reference sequence). This CDR3 contains 18 residues. The variable domain in full, with the rest retrieved from reference TRBV5-4 and TRBJ1-1, is ETGVTQSPTHLIKTRGQQVTLRCSSQSGHNTVSWYQQALGQGPQFIFQYYREEENGRGNFPPRFSGLQFPNYSSELNVNALELDDSALYLCASSRVGVTGAARTEAFFGQGTRLTVV.

This chain joins TRBV27 and TRBJ2-7; D gene ambiguous. Germline V lookup: CDR1 MNHEY, CDR2 SMNVEV (reference sequence). The CDR3 totals 15 residues. V lost 2 bases to trimming and J lost 2 bases, with 13 bases between them. This chain's CDR3 is CASSLSTQVAYEQYV. In DNA, the CDR3 is TGTGCCAGCAGTTTAAGTACGCAGGTGGCCTACGAGCAGTACGTC.

Only one count was recorded for this clone. The genes are TRBV6-5 and TRBJ2-1; TRBD2 agrees at 9 bases. Germline lookup yields CDR1 MNHEY and CDR2 SVGAGI. The CDR3 spans 13 residues. Unmatched junction bases numbered 4, after V lost 7 bases and J lost 6 bases. CDR3 sequence reads: CASKAGGPNEQFF. Written as DNA, the CDR3 is TGTGCCAGCAAGGCGGGAGGGCCCAATGAGCAGTTCTTC.

The CDR3 here is CASRGTGGPEKLFF. In DNA, the CDR3 is TGTGCCAGCAGGGGGACAGGGGGCCCTGAAAAACTGTTTTTT. The rearrangement uses TRBV6-6 and TRBJ1-4; 12 nucleotides align to TRBD1. CDR1 and CDR2 (germline): MNHNY, SVGAGI (reference sequence). This CDR3 is built from 14 residues. J lost 7 bases, V lost 6 bases, and 3 bases had no gene match.

The genes are TRBV30 and TRBJ1-4, with a possible D match to TRBD1 (6 bases). The CDR3 extends over 11 amino acids. Trimming took 6 bases from V and 8 from J, leaving 10 bases between them. Germline CDR1 and CDR2: GTSNPN and SVGIG (reference sequence). The CDR3 nucleotides read TGTGCCTGTGTCAGGGGCGAAAAACTGTTTTTT. The encoded protein is CACVRGEKLFF.

The count of this clone is one. V usage is TRBV2 and J usage is TRBJ1-5; the D gene is possibly TRBD1 (5 bases). With 4 bases removed from V and 0 bases from J, the gap between germline ends came to 13 bases. The CDR3 loop spans 16 amino acids. Per the germline V gene, CDR1 is SNHLY and CDR2 is FYNNEI. The CDR3 spells CASSGQAGPSNQPQHF. The CDR3, as DNA: TGTGCCAGCAGTGGGCAGGCGGGGCCTAGCAATCAGCCCCAGCATTTT.

This rearrangement joins TRBV30 to TRBJ1-5; 8 bases are shared with TRBD1. The junction had 4 bases not matched to a gene; V was cut back by 0 bases and J by 3 bases. This CDR3 has 15 residues. Germline CDR1 GTSNPN, CDR2 SVGIG (reference sequence). The CDR3 DNA follows: TGTGCCTGGAGTGTCGGACAGGGAACCAATCAGCCCCAGCATTTT. Protein: CAWSVGQGTNQPQHF.

This rearrangement joins TRBV2 to TRBJ2-7, with 9 nucleotides matching TRBD2. Germline CDR1 reads SNHLY; CDR2 reads FYNNEI. With V trimmed by 11 bases and J by 8 bases, 10 bases remained unmatched. The CDR3 runs 12 residues. This CDR3 reads CAGRAGGAKQYF. As DNA, the CDR3 is TGTGCCGGTCGTGCGGGAGGGGCCAAGCAGTACTTC. The whole variable domain, filled in from reference TRBV2 and TRBJ2-7, reads EPEVTQTPSHQVTQMGQEVILRCVPISNHLYFYWYRQILGQKVEFLVSFYNNEISEKSEIFDDQFSVERPDGSNFTLKIRSTKLEDSAMYFCAGRAGGAKQYFGPGTRLTVT.

V is TRBV7-9 and J is TRBJ2-7; D gene unclear. The length of the CDR3 is 13 residues. With 4 bases removed from V and 2 bases from J, the gap between germline ends came to 9 bases. Germline CDR1 reads SEHNR; CDR2 reads FQNEAQ (reference sequence). The CDR3 DNA reads as TGTGCCAGCAGCTCTACGTCCACCTACGAGCAGTACTTC. Its protein is CASSSTSTYEQYF.

The rearrangement joins TRBV20-1 to TRBJ1-1; D ambiguous. Germline CDR1 and CDR2: DFQATT and SNEGSKA (reference sequence). The CDR3 has 10 residues. The germline V and J ends were trimmed by 6 bases and 10 bases, with 12 bases remaining between them. The CDR3 here is CSAAAPGAFF. In DNA, the CDR3 is TGCAGTGCAGCCGCCCCGGGAGCTTTCTTT.

The V call is TRBV15, the J call TRBJ1-2; D not resolved. Trimming shortened V by 4 bases and J by 1 base, and 19 bases separated the two germline ends. Germline CDR1 LNHNV, CDR2 YYDKDF (reference sequence). This CDR3 has 17 residues. CDR3 amino acids: CATSTFSREEDNYGYTF. As DNA, the CDR3 is TGTGCCACCAGCACCTTCTCGAGGGAGGAGGATAACTATGGCTACACCTTC. Combining the CDR3 with reference TRBV15 and TRBJ1-2 gives the whole variable domain DAMVIQNPRYQVTQFGKPVTLSCSQTLNHNVMYWYQQKSSQAPKLLFHYYDKDFNNEADTPDNFQSRRPNTSFCFLDIRSPGLGDTAMYLCATSTFSREEDNYGYTFGSGTRLTVV.

The rearrangement uses TRBV4-1 and TRBJ2-2, with 8 nucleotides matching TRBD2. The germline V gene has CDR1 MGHRA and CDR2 YSYEKL. The CDR3 loop spans 15 amino acids. V gave up 0 bases and J gave up 7 bases; unmatched junction bases: 4. DNA of the CDR3: TGCGCCAGCAGCCAAGAAGCGGGAGTCGTCGGGGAGCTGTTTTTT. Translation: CASSQEAGVVGELFF.

The chain recombines TRBV29-1 with TRBJ2-6; TRBD2 might be the D (6 bases). CDR3 length: 15 residues. V was shortened by 3 bases and J by 0 bases, with 9 bases between the two germline ends. Germline V CDR1 and CDR2: SQVTM, ANQGSEA. The DNA for the CDR3 is TGCAGCGTTGAGTTCGGGGGCTCTGGGGCCAACGTCCTGACTTTC. It encodes CSVEFGGSGANVLTF.

The gene calls are TRBV5-4 and TRBJ1-5; D is possibly TRBD1 (5 bases). Germline V CDR1 and CDR2: SGHNT, YYREEE (reference sequence). The V gene lost 0 bases and the J gene lost 4 bases, with 8 bases spanning the gap. This CDR3 contains 14 residues. This CDR3 is CASSLAGGNQPQHF. DNA for the CDR3: TGTGCCAGCAGCTTGGCCGGGGGAAATCAGCCCCAGCATTTT.

DNA of the CDR3: TGTGCCAGTACCCCTCGACAGGGCCTGAGCCAGCCCCAGCATTTT. As protein: CASTPRQGLSQPQHF. J is TRBJ1-5 and V is TRBV19, with 7 bases aligning to TRBD1. Germline values: CDR1 LNHDA, CDR2 SQIVND (reference sequence). This CDR3 is 15 amino acids long. Unmatched junction bases numbered 13, after V lost 7 bases and J lost 7 bases.

The rearrangement joins TRBV6-5 to TRBJ1-2; 9 nucleotides line up with TRBD1. This CDR3 region has 15 residues. V was clipped by 4 bases and J by 6 bases; unmatched bases: 9. CDR1 and CDR2 (germline): MNHEY, SVGAGI. The CDR3 DNA is TGTGCCAGCAGTTCCTCGACAGGGGGGGGAAATGGCTACACCTTC. Protein: CASSSSTGGGNGYTF.